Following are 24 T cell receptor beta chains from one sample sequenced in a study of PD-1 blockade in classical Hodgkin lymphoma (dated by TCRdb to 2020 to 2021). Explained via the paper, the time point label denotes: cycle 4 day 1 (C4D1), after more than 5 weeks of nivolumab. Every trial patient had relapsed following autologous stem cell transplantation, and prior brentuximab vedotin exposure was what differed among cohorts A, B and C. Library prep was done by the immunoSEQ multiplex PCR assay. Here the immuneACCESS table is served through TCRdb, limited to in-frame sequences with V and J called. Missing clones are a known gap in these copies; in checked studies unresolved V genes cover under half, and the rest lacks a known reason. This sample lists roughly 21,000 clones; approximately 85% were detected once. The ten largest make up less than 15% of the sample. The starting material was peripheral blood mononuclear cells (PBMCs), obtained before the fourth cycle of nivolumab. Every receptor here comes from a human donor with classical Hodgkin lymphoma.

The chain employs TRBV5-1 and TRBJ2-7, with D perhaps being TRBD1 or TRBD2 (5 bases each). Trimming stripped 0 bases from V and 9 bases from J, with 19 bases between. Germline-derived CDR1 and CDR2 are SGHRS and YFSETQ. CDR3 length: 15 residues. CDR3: CASSLVDKGPLRQYF. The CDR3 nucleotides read TGCGCCAGCAGCTTGGTGGACAAGGGACCCTTGAGGCAGTACTTC.

CDR3 nucleotide sequence: TGTGCCAGCTCACCGGCAGGGACAGCCCTCAATGAGCAGTTCTTC. It yields the protein CASSPAGTALNEQFF. The J gene is TRBJ2-1, the V gene TRBV18, with TRBD1 identical over 7 bases. V lost 3 bases, J lost 6 bases, and 8 bases stayed unmatched. CDR1 KGHSH and CDR2 LQKENI come from the germline V gene. The CDR3 sequence is 15 residues long.

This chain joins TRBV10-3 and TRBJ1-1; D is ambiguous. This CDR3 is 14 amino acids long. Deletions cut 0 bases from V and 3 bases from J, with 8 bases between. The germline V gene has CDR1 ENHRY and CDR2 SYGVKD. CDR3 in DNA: TGTGCCATCAGTGAGTCGCCAGAGGACACTGAAGCTTTCTTT. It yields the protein CAISESPEDTEAFF.

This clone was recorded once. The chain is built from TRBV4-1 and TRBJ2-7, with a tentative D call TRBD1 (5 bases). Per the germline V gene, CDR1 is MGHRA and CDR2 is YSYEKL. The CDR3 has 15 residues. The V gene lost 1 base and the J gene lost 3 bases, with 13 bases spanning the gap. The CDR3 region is CASSQASGQDYEQYF. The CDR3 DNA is TGCGCCAGCAGCCAAGCCTCAGGGCAGGACTACGAGCAGTACTTC.

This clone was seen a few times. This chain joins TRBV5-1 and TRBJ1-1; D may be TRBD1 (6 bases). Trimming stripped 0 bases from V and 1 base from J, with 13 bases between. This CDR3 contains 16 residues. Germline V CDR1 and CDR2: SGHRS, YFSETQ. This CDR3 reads CASSLAGVAENTEAFF. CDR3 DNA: TGCGCCAGCAGCTTGGCAGGGGTGGCAGAGAACACTGAAGCTTTCTTT.

CDR3 DNA: TGTGCCAGTAGTATGGGACAGGGGGTTTACGAGCAGTACTTC. It translates to CASSMGQGVYEQYF. The V call is TRBV19, the J call TRBJ2-7; 11 positions agree with TRBD1. This CDR3 is 14 amino acids long. V lost 3 bases to trimming and J lost 4 bases; unmatched junction nucleotides: 2. Germline CDR1 is LNHDA and CDR2 is SQIVND (reference sequence).

This CDR3 is CASSVGIGQAGTGELFF. CDR3 DNA sequence: TGTGCCAGCAGCGTAGGGATCGGACAGGCGGGAACCGGGGAGCTGTTTTTT. This chain uses TRBV9 with TRBJ2-2; D possibly corresponds to TRBD1 (7 bases). Germline CDR1 reads SGDLS; CDR2 reads YYNGEE. The V gene lost 0 bases and the J gene lost 5 bases, with 17 bases spanning the gap. This CDR3 region has 17 residues.

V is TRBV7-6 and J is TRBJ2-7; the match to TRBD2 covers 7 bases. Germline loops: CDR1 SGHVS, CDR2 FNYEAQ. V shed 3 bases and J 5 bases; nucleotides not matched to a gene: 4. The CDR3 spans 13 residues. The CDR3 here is CASSLTSPHEQYF. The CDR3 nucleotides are TGTGCCAGCAGCTTGACTAGCCCCCACGAGCAGTACTTC. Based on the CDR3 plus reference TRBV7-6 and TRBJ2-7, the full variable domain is GAGVSQSPRYKVTKRGQDVALRCDPISGHVSLYWYRQALGQGPEFLTYFNYEAQQDKSGLPNDRFSAERPEGSISTLTIQRTEQRDSAMYRCASSLTSPHEQYFGPGTRLTVT.

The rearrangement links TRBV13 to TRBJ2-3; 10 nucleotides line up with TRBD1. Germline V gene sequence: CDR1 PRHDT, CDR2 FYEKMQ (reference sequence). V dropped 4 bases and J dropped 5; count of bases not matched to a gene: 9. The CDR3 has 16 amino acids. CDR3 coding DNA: TGTGCCAGCAGCTCCGCCGGGACAGGGGACGGAGATACGCAGTATTTT. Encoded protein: CASSSAGTGDGDTQYF.

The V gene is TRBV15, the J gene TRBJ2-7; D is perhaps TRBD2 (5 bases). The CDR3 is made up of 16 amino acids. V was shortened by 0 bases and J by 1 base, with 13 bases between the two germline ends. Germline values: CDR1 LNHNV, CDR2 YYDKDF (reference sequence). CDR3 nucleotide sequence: TGTGCCACCAGCAGAGATCTCAGCGGTTCTTCCTACGAGCAGTACTTC. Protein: CATSRDLSGSSYEQYF. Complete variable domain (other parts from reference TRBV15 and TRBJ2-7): DAMVIQNPRYQVTQFGKPVTLSCSQTLNHNVMYWYQQKSSQAPKLLFHYYDKDFNNEADTPDNFQSRRPNTSFCFLDIRSPGLGDTAMYLCATSRDLSGSSYEQYFGPGTRLTVT.

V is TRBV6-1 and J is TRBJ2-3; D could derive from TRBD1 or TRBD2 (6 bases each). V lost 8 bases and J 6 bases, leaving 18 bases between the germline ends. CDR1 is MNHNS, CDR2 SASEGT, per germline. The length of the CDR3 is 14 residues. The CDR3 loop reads CASQLGGGGDTQYF. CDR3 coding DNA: TGTGCCAGCCAGTTAGGGGGAGGAGGCGATACGCAGTATTTT.

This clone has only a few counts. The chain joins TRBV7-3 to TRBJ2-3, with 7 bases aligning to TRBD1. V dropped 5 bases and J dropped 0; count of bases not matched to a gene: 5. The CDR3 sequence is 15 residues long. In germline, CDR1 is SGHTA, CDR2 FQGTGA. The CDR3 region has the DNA TGTGCCAGCAGCCCCGGGACAGCTAGCACAGATACGCAGTATTTT. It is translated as CASSPGTASTDTQYF.

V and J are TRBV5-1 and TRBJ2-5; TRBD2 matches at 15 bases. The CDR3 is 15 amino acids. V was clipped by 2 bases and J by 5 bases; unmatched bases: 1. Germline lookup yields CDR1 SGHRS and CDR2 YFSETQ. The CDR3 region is CASSFGTSGGETQYF. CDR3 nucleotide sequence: TGCGCCAGCAGCTTCGGGACTAGCGGGGGGGAGACCCAGTACTTC.

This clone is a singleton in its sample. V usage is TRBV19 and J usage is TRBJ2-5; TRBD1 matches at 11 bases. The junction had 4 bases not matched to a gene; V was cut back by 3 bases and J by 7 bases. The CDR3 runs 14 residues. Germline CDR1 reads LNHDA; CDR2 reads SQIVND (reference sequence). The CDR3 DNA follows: TGTGCCAGTAGTATGGACAGGGGGCGCGGGACCCAGTACTTC. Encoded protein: CASSMDRGRGTQYF.

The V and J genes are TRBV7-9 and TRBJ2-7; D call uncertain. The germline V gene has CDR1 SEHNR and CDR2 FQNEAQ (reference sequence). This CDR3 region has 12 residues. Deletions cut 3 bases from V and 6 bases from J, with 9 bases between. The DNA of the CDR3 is TGTGCCAGCAGCTTTGTCTTCGTCGAGCAGTACTTC. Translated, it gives CASSFVFVEQYF.

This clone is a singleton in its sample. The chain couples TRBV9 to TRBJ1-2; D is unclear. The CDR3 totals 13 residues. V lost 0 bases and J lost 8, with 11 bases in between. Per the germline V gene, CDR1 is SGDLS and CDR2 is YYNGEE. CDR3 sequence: CASSVAEGSGYTF. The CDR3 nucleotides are TGTGCCAGCAGCGTAGCTGAGGGATCAGGCTACACCTTC.

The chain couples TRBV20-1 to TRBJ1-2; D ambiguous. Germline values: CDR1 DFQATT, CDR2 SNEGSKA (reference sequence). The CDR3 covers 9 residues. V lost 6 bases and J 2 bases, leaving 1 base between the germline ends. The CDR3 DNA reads TGCAGTGCCAACTATGGCTACACCTTC. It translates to CSANYGYTF.

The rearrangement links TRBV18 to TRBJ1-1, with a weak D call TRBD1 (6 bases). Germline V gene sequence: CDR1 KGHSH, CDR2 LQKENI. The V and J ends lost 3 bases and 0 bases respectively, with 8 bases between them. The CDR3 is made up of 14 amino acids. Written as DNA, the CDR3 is TGTGCCAGCTCACCTGGGGGCCTGAACACTGAAGCTTTCTTT. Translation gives CASSPGGLNTEAFF.

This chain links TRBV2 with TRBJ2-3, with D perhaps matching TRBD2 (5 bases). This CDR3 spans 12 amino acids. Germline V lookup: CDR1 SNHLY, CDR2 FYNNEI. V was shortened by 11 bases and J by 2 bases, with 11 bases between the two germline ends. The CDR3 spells CAGGPFTDTQYF. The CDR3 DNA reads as TGTGCCGGAGGTCCTTTCACAGATACGCAGTATTTT.

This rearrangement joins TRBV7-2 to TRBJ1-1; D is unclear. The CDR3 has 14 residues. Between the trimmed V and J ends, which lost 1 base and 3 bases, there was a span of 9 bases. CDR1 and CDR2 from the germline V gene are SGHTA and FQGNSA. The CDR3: CASSLELPYTEAFF. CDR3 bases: TGTGCCAGCAGCTTAGAACTACCATACACTGAAGCTTTCTTT.

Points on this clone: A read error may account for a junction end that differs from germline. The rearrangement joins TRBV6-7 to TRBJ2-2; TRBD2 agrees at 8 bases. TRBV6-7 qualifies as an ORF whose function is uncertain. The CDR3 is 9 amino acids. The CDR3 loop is CASRGGDQF. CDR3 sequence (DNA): TGTGCCAGCCGGGGGGGAGACCAGTTT.

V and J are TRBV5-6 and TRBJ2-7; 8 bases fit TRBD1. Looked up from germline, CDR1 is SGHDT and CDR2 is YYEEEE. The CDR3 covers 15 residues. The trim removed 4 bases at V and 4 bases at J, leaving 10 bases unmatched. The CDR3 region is CASSPIGQGRYEQYF. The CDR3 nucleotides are TGTGCCAGCAGCCCGATAGGACAGGGTAGGTACGAGCAGTACTTC.

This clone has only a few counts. CDR3 DNA sequence: TGTGCCAGCAGTTCTCTTCAGGGGGCAGATACGCAGTATTTT. Translated: CASSSLQGADTQYF. The V gene is TRBV6-5, the J gene TRBJ2-3; 7 bases are shared with TRBD1. Germline V gene lookup returns CDR1 MNHEY and CDR2 SVGAGI. This CDR3 is 14 amino acids long. V dropped 4 bases and J dropped 4; count of bases not matched to a gene: 5.

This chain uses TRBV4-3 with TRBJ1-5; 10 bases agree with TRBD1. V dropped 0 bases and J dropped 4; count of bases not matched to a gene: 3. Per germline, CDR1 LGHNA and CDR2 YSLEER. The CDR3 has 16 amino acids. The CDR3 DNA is TGCGCCAGCAGCCAAGAGATGGACAGGGGGAATCAGCCCCAGCATTTT. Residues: CASSQEMDRGNQPQHF.